The T cell receptor beta chain described here comes from a study of T cell clusters in autoimmune cytopenias. About the study: The median distinct TRB clonotype count was approximately 2,500 per sample, from a median roughly 50,000 reads.

Each sample's input was 250 to 300 ng genomic DNA, 30,000 to 45,000 genome equivalents. TRB was amplified by touch-down multiplex PCR, primer pools A and B combined. Reanalyzing the multiplex PCR reads, TCRdb keeps one entry per CDR3 protein, without DNA. Recorded for this sample: under 8,500 distinct CDR3 sequences. Overall study findings and caveats: TRB repertoire shifts in secondary cytopenia and chronic lymphocytic leukemia mostly reflected lymphoma, not autoimmunity. Healthy donors had about 3.1-fold more exclusive TRB clusters than active autoimmune hepatitis patients.

Concerning this clonotype itself: Its target is not known.

The TCR originated in a human donor with an autoimmune cytopenia or autoimmune hepatitis (not recorded which). Material: peripheral blood.

The CDR3 region is CASSLSVSGNTIYF. The chain links TRBV27 to TRBJ1-3. This CDR3 is built from 14 residues. The germline V gene has CDR1 MNHEY and CDR2 SMNVEV (reference sequence).